The 21 T cell receptor beta chains given below trace back to one sample, sequenced in a study of shared clonotypes between healthy human individuals. TCRdb's copy holds only in-frame clones and misses some; the assay was immunoSEQ multiplex PCR. The sample lists under 2.5 million clones, roughly 90% occurring once. Specimen: naive CD4+ T cells from PBMCs. Subset meaning: CD45RA+ positively selected. The receptor set was obtained from a man between 18 and 35 years old in good health. Some clones in this sample may be carry-over from other donors' samples.

This chain links TRBV28 with TRBJ1-5; a weak D match, TRBD1 (6 bases). V gave up 4 bases and J gave up 6 bases, with 13 bases separating them. CDR3 length: 14 amino acids. Germline lookup yields CDR1 MDHEN and CDR2 SYDVKM. As DNA, the CDR3 is TGTGCCAGCAGTTCCCCGGGGGGCGGTCAGCCCCAGCATTTT. This sequence encodes CASSSPGGGQPQHF.

The chain recombines TRBV19 with TRBJ2-5; the match to TRBD1 covers 7 bases. Per germline, CDR1 LNHDA and CDR2 SQIVND (reference sequence). CDR3 length: 15 residues. Trimming took 4 bases from V and 0 from J; bases not matched to a gene: 5. The CDR3: CASSKRQGDQETQYF. The CDR3 nucleotides read TGTGCCAGTAGTAAGCGACAGGGAGACCAAGAGACCCAGTACTTC.

Details on this clone: This same CDR3 is encoded by further DNA sequences in the sample. V gene TRBV27 combines with J gene TRBJ2-2; 12 nucleotides line up with TRBD2. Germline-derived CDR1 and CDR2 are MNHEY and SMNVEV (reference sequence). Trimming cost V 5 bases and J 5 bases; bases outside gene matches: 3. The CDR3 loop spans 15 amino acids. CDR3 residues: CASSPLAGGTGELFF. The DNA for the CDR3 is TGTGCCAGCAGTCCCCTAGCGGGAGGGACCGGGGAGCTGTTTTTT.

This chain uses TRBV6-1 with TRBJ2-2; D is tentatively TRBD1 or TRBD2 (5 bases each). The CDR3 is made up of 16 amino acids. Trimming cost V 1 base and J 1 base, with 10 bases left between them. Germline CDR1 reads MNHNS; CDR2 reads SASEGT. CDR3 bases: TGTGCCAGCAGTGAAGGGGGCCGGGGGAACACCGGGGAGCTGTTTTTT. Protein: CASSEGGRGNTGELFF.

The chain recombines TRBV25-1 with TRBJ2-1; D remains ambiguous. V dropped 1 base and J dropped 3 bases, with 4 bases sitting between them. Germline V gene data show CDR1 as MGHDK and CDR2 as SYGVNS. This CDR3 region has 13 residues. CDR3 protein: CASSEWDYNEQFF. The CDR3 nucleotides read TGTGCCAGCAGTGAATGGGACTACAATGAGCAGTTCTTC.

The V and J genes are TRBV6-1 and TRBJ1-2; maybe TRBD1 (6 bases). Germline assignment: CDR1 MNHNS and CDR2 SASEGT. V shed 2 bases and J shed 6 bases, with 16 bases lying between them. This CDR3 has 15 residues. This CDR3 reads CASSELNREGHGYTF. DNA of the CDR3: TGTGCCAGCAGTGAACTCAACAGGGAGGGGCATGGCTACACCTTC.

The chain carries TRBV15 and TRBJ2-1, with 10 bases aligning to TRBD2. V trimming: 5 bases; J trimming: 6 bases; junction bases outside the gene matches: 13. Germline CDR1 LNHNV, CDR2 YYDKDF (reference sequence). The CDR3 has 17 residues. CDR3 protein: CATSEGLAGAFSNEQFF. The CDR3 region has the DNA TGTGCCACCAGCGAAGGCCTAGCGGGAGCCTTCAGCAATGAGCAGTTCTTC.

This sequence joins TRBV5-4 and TRBJ2-7, with 8 bases fitting TRBD2. Germline trimming cut 4 bases from V and 4 bases from J; bases unmatched to any gene: 10. This CDR3 has 15 residues. Germline CDR1 reads SGHNT; CDR2 reads YYREEE (reference sequence). For the CDR3, the DNA is TGTGCCAGCAGCGCGAGGATGAGCGGGGGATACGAGCAGTACTTC. This translates into CASSARMSGGYEQYF.

This chain connects TRBV30 to TRBJ2-2; the D gene is possibly TRBD2 (5 bases). Trimming cost V 2 bases and J 3 bases, with 16 bases left between them. Per the germline V gene, CDR1 is GTSNPN and CDR2 is SVGIG (reference sequence). The CDR3 spans 16 residues. For the CDR3, the DNA is TGTGCCTGGAGTAGGTTAATTTGGGGAGACACCGGGGAGCTGTTTTTT. It is translated as CAWSRLIWGDTGELFF.

V gene TRBV5-4 combines with J gene TRBJ2-1, with D possibly matching TRBD1 (6 bases). CDR3 length: 16 amino acids. Trimming took off 3 bases at V and 9 bases at J, with 22 bases between the two ends. Looked up from germline, CDR1 is SGHNT and CDR2 is YYREEE (reference sequence). The CDR3 DNA is TGTGCCAGCAGCTCTCTTGGACAGAACTACGCTGCTGAGCAGTTCTTC. It yields the protein CASSSLGQNYAAEQFF.

Comment on this clone: A junction end diverges from the germline sequence, so it may reflect a read error. The genes are TRBV11-2 and TRBJ1-1; TRBD1 matches 7 bases. This CDR3 comprises 10 residues. CDR1 and CDR2 from the germline V gene are SGHAT and FQNNGV. The CDR3 region is CASSLVGQRF. In DNA form, the CDR3 reads TGTGCCAGCAGCTTAGTGGGACAGAGATTT.

The gene calls are TRBV6-6 and TRBJ2-7, with D possibly matching TRBD1 (6 bases). The CDR3 loop spans 15 amino acids. Trimming stripped 3 bases from V and 4 bases from J, with 16 bases between. CDR1 and CDR2 from the germline V gene are MNHNY and SVGAGI (reference sequence). As DNA, the CDR3 is TGTGCCAGCAGTTATTCTACAGGGTACTGGTACGAGCAGTACTTC. Encoded protein: CASSYSTGYWYEQYF.

Only a few counts were recorded for this clone. Within the sample, other DNA sequences also encode this same CDR3. The V call is TRBV28, the J call TRBJ1-2; no clear D. Trimming shortened V by 2 bases and J by 2 bases, and 3 bases separated the two germline ends. CDR1 is MDHEN and CDR2 is SYDVKM in the germline V gene. This CDR3 is 12 amino acids long. The DNA of the CDR3 is TGTGCCAGCAGTTTAACCAACTATGGCTACACCTTC. Translating gives CASSLTNYGYTF.

The chain employs TRBV7-2 and TRBJ1-2; 9 bases are a match to TRBD1. The CDR3 sequence is 14 residues long. Germline V lookup: CDR1 SGHTA, CDR2 FQGNSA. Losses at the gene ends were 6 bases for V and 5 bases for J; bases not matched to a gene: 7. DNA of the CDR3: TGTGCCAGCAGGCGGACAGGGGAGAGTTATGGCTACACCTTC. Residues: CASRRTGESYGYTF.

The rearrangement uses TRBV7-3 and TRBJ2-2, with D maybe TRBD2 (5 bases). V was cut by 5 bases and J by 8 bases, with 15 bases left in between. CDR1 is SGHTA, CDR2 FQGTGA, per germline. CDR3 length equals 14 residues. The DNA for the CDR3 is TGTGCCAGCAGCCTCCAACCCGGGGAGGGGGAGCTGTTTTTT. Its translation is CASSLQPGEGELFF. Full variable domain (outside the CDR3, taken from reference TRBV7-3 and TRBJ2-2): GAGVSQTPSNKVTEKGKYVELRCDPISGHTALYWYRQSLGQGPEFLIYFQGTGAADDSGLPNDRFFAVRPEGSVSTLKIQRTERGDSAVYLCASSLQPGEGELFFGEGSRLTVL.

V and J are TRBV30 and TRBJ1-2, with no clear D. The CDR3 totals 14 residues. Germline V gene sequence: CDR1 GTSNPN, CDR2 SVGIG (reference sequence). Trimming shortened V by 0 bases and J by 2 bases, and 10 bases separated the two germline ends. The CDR3 spells CAWSVPGPNYGYTF. The CDR3 DNA reads as TGTGCCTGGAGTGTACCTGGGCCCAACTATGGCTACACCTTC.

The CDR3 sequence: CASRLGLAGGVEQFF. The CDR3 nucleotides are TGTGCCAGCAGACTCGGACTAGCGGGAGGGGTAGAGCAGTTCTTC. The chain links TRBV6-6 to TRBJ2-1; 15 bases are a match to TRBD2. This CDR3 is built from 15 residues. Looked up from germline, CDR1 is MNHNY and CDR2 is SVGAGI (reference sequence). Trimming removed 6 bases from V and 10 bases from J; junction bases left unmatched: 7.

The chain is built from TRBV11-2 and TRBJ2-5; D unresolved. V lost 7 bases and J lost 2, with 14 bases in between. The CDR3 runs to 14 residues. The germline V gene encodes CDR1 SGHAT and CDR2 FQNNGV. CDR3 residues: CASTPPPDQETQYF. The DNA of the CDR3 is TGTGCCAGCACCCCCCCGCCCGATCAAGAGACCCAGTACTTC.

The sample holds a few counts of this clone. At the DNA level, this CDR3 is encoded by other sequences in the same sample as well. The rearrangement joins TRBV20-1 to TRBJ1-1; D unresolved. V shed 6 bases and J shed 5 bases, with 10 bases lying between them. The CDR3 loop spans 11 amino acids. CDR1 and CDR2 (germline): DFQATT, SNEGSKA (reference sequence). CDR3 DNA: TGCAGTGCAACTAGAGGGACTGAAGCTTTCTTT. It codes for CSATRGTEAFF.

The chain employs TRBV6-6 and TRBJ2-3; D ambiguous. Germline CDR1 reads MNHNY; CDR2 reads SVGAGI (reference sequence). CDR3 length: 13 residues. With 7 bases removed from V and 6 bases from J, the gap between germline ends came to 14 bases. DNA for the CDR3: TGTGCCAGCACCACAACACTGAGGGATACGCAGTATTTT. Encoded protein: CASTTTLRDTQYF.

The chain carries TRBV11-2 and TRBJ2-3, with 9 bases that match TRBD2. CDR3 size: 15 residues. Germline values: CDR1 SGHAT, CDR2 FQNNGV. V was clipped by 5 bases and J by 2 bases; unmatched bases: 5. CDR3: CASSRKGLATDTQYF. The CDR3, as DNA: TGTGCCAGCAGCCGTAAGGGACTAGCCACAGATACGCAGTATTTT.